The 30 T cell receptor beta chains below come from one sample, sequenced in a study of CXCR3-negative and CXCR3-positive naive CD8 T cells. 5' RACE that incorporated UMI labels was used to prepare the TRB cDNA libraries. With the 5' RACE reads reprocessed, TCRdb shows one record per CDR3 protein and no DNA. The sample totals 150,000 to 180,000 distinct CDR3 sequences. Study conclusions and caveats: Researchers report that CXCR3-positive naive cells carry more hydrophobic TRB CDR3s than CXCR3-negative naive cells.

These receptors' antigens are unknown. The sample comprised naive CXCR3+ CD8+ T cells from blood. Subset defined: CD45RO-CCR7+CD27+CD95- naive CD8+ T cells expressing CXCR3 (TNR3+). Receptors originate from a human donor in good health. Some clones in this sample may be carry-over from other donors' samples.

The chain recombines TRBV27 with TRBJ1-5. CDR3 length: 14 amino acids. Germline V gene lookup returns CDR1 MNHEY and CDR2 SMNVEV (reference sequence). The CDR3 spells CASSSTDRNQPQHF.

The chain employs TRBV9 and TRBJ1-1; TCRdb lists TRBD1, though no DNA is available to test this call. The V gene's germline CDR1 is SGDLS and CDR2 YYNGEE. The CDR3 contains 18 residues. CDR3 protein: CASSVAVEQGPEDTEAFF. Filled out from reference TRBV9 and TRBJ1-1, the complete variable domain reads DSGVTQTPKHLITATGQRVTLRCSPRSGDLSVYWYQQSLDQGLQFLIQYYNGEERAKGNILERFSAQQFPDLHSELNLSSLELGDSALYFCASSVAVEQGPEDTEAFFGQGTRLTVV.

The chain combines TRBV5-4 with TRBJ2-2. CDR1 SGHNT and CDR2 YYREEE come from the germline V gene (reference sequence). The CDR3 sequence is 14 residues long. The CDR3 here is CASSFTGNTGELFF. Supplemented by reference TRBV5-4 and TRBJ2-2, the full variable domain reads ETGVTQSPTHLIKTRGQQVTLRCSSQSGHNTVSWYQQALGQGPQFIFQYYREEENGRGNFPPRFSGLQFPNYSSELNVNALELDDSALYLCASSFTGNTGELFFGEGSRLTVL.

The V gene is TRBV20-1, the J gene TRBJ2-5. CDR3 length equals 13 residues. Germline V gene data show CDR1 as DFQATT and CDR2 as SNEGSKA (reference sequence). CDR3 loop: CSAREVGQETQYF.

The J gene is TRBJ1-6, the V gene TRBV28. This CDR3 is built from 15 residues. CDR1 is MDHEN, CDR2 SYDVKM, per germline. CDR3: CAIRDGYNYNSPLHF.

This rearrangement joins TRBV4-2 to TRBJ2-7; TCRdb's D call of TRBD1 is untestable without DNA. The germline gives CDR1 LGHNA, CDR2 YNFKEQ. CDR3 length equals 14 residues. CDR3 protein: CASSPRDTSYEQYF.

CDR3 residues: CASRGLYPEQYF. The J gene is TRBJ2-7, the V gene TRBV28; TCRdb names TRBD2, which stays unverified in the absence of DNA. The germline CDR1 and CDR2 sequences are MDHEN and SYDVKM. This CDR3 comprises 12 residues.

The V gene is TRBV19, the J gene TRBJ2-4; the D gene TCRdb calls, TRBD1, cannot be checked with no DNA. Germline values: CDR1 LNHDA, CDR2 SQIVND (reference sequence). This CDR3 has 15 residues. CDR3 region: CASSSPGSAKNIQYF.

CDR3 loop: CASSFLDGTEAFF. V gene TRBV28 combines with J gene TRBJ1-1. CDR1 is MDHEN, CDR2 SYDVKM, per germline. CDR3 length equals 13 residues. Drawing the rest from reference TRBV28 and TRBJ1-1, the complete variable domain is DVKVTQSSRYLVKRTGEKVFLECVQDMDHENMFWYRQDPGLGLRLIYFSYDVKMKEKGDIPEGYSVSREKKERFSLILESASTNQTSMYLCASSFLDGTEAFFGQGTRLTVV.

The chain is built from TRBV27 and TRBJ2-3; TCRdb selects TRBD2, and the lack of DNA leaves this call unchecked. CDR1 is MNHEY, CDR2 SMNVEV, per germline (reference sequence). The CDR3 contains 14 residues. CDR3 protein: CASSIGLGPDTQYF.

The chain recombines TRBV30 with TRBJ2-3. Germline-derived CDR1 and CDR2 are GTSNPN and SVGIG (reference sequence). This CDR3 has 14 residues. This chain's CDR3 is CAWSVGMSTDTQYF.

This chain joins TRBV29-1 and TRBJ2-1; the D call from TCRdb, TRBD2, cannot be confirmed without DNA. The CDR3 is made up of 14 amino acids. Germline lookup yields CDR1 SQVTM and CDR2 ANQGSEA. CDR3: CSVELAGGMDEQFF.

The V gene is TRBV4-2, the J gene TRBJ2-3. This CDR3 contains 15 residues. Germline V gives CDR1 LGHNA, CDR2 YNFKEQ. The CDR3 region is CASSQEGASTDTQYF.

This sequence joins TRBV5-1 and TRBJ2-1; the D call of TRBD2 rests on TCRdb alone, since no DNA is present to check it. Germline CDR1 reads SGHRS; CDR2 reads YFSETQ. The CDR3 has 17 residues. The CDR3 reads CASSHGLAGVTYNEQFF.

This chain uses TRBV29-1 with TRBJ1-2; TCRdb designates TRBD1, a call that cannot be tested without DNA. Germline lookup yields CDR1 SQVTM and CDR2 ANQGSEA. The CDR3 length is 14 residues. This chain's CDR3 is CSVAGEGQGFGYTF.

The J gene is TRBJ2-3, the V gene TRBV29-1; TCRdb's assignment of TRBD2 cannot be checked, as there is no DNA. The V gene's germline CDR1 is SQVTM and CDR2 ANQGSEA. The CDR3 sequence is 15 residues long. CDR3 sequence: CSALGDSGYSDTQYF.

This sequence joins TRBV13 and TRBJ2-3; TCRdb outputs TRBD2, but without DNA this stays unchecked. The germline gives CDR1 PRHDT, CDR2 FYEKMQ (reference sequence). The CDR3 runs to 18 residues. The CDR3 protein is CASSFLLSREWLSDTQYF.

The chain couples TRBV7-8 to TRBJ2-7; TCRdb lists TRBD2, though no DNA is available to test this call. The germline gives CDR1 SGHVS, CDR2 FQNEAQ. The CDR3 has 13 residues. The CDR3 sequence is CASAPGGEYEQYF.

The chain employs TRBV7-9 and TRBJ1-1. Per the germline V gene, CDR1 is SEHNR and CDR2 is FQNEAQ (reference sequence). The CDR3 runs 11 residues. The CDR3 loop reads CASRAEPEAFF.

The chain recombines TRBV7-9 with TRBJ1-6; the D gene TCRdb calls, TRBD1, cannot be checked with no DNA. The CDR3 is 17 amino acids. Looked up from germline, CDR1 is SEHNR and CDR2 is FQNEAQ (reference sequence). The chain's CDR3 is CASSHSRAGSYNSPLHF. The full variable domain, rest sourced from reference TRBV7-9 and TRBJ1-6, is DTGVSQNPRHKITKRGQNVTFRCDPISEHNRLYWYRQTLGQGPEFLTYFQNEAQLEKSRLLSDRFSAERPKGSFSTLEIQRTEQGDSAMYLCASSHSRAGSYNSPLHFGNGTRLTVT.

The J gene is TRBJ2-7, the V gene TRBV2; TCRdb's D gene call, TRBD1, goes unchecked for lack of DNA. This CDR3 contains 12 residues. Germline CDR1 and CDR2: SNHLY and FYNNEI. CDR3 in amino acids: CASSEYGGEQYF.

The chain links TRBV7-8 to TRBJ2-7; absent DNA, TCRdb's TRBD2 call cannot be checked. This CDR3 contains 21 residues. Germline CDR1 reads SGHVS; CDR2 reads FQNEAQ. The CDR3 is CASSLVRGTSGGRPPTYEQYF. Full variable domain (missing parts from reference TRBV7-8 and TRBJ2-7): GAGVSQSPRYKVAKRGQDVALRCDPISGHVSLFWYQQALGQGPEFLTYFQNEAQLDKSGLPSDRFFAERPEGSVSTLKIQRTQQEDSAVYLCASSLVRGTSGGRPPTYEQYFGPGTRLTVT.

The chain is built from TRBV5-1 and TRBJ1-1. The CDR3 length is 15 residues. Germline V gene lookup returns CDR1 SGHRS and CDR2 YFSETQ. The CDR3 loop reads CASSLASPGSTEAFF.

The chain links TRBV9 to TRBJ2-7; the D call from TCRdb, TRBD1, cannot be confirmed without DNA. Germline lookup yields CDR1 SGDLS and CDR2 YYNGEE. This CDR3 comprises 14 residues. CDR3 loop: CASSANRGSGEQYF.

The chain uses TRBV3-1 and TRBJ2-3. The V gene's germline CDR1 is LGHDT and CDR2 YNNKEL (reference sequence). The CDR3 is 15 residues long. The CDR3 spells CASSPKYPSPDTQYF.

This CDR3 reads CASSLTGSTNEKLFF. J is TRBJ1-4 and V is TRBV5-1. This CDR3 region has 15 residues. Germline V gene lookup returns CDR1 SGHRS and CDR2 YFSETQ.

The rearrangement joins TRBV28 to TRBJ1-1; the TCRdb D gene call, TRBD1, has no DNA to confirm it. The CDR3 covers 14 residues. Looked up from germline, CDR1 is MDHEN and CDR2 is SYDVKM. CDR3 amino acids: CASSFQGVWDVAFF.

J is TRBJ2-7 and V is TRBV3-1; as DNA is missing, the TRBD1 call by TCRdb cannot be tested. This CDR3 has 16 amino acids. Germline CDR1 reads LGHDT; CDR2 reads YNNKEL (reference sequence). The CDR3 loop reads CASSQGERGLNYEQYF.

The J gene is TRBJ1-2, the V gene TRBV29-1. This CDR3 is built from 16 residues. Germline CDR1 is SQVTM and CDR2 is ANQGSEA. The CDR3 is CSVHTDFLVISDGYTF.

This sequence joins TRBV21-1 and TRBJ2-2. TRBV21-1 is designated a pseudogene. The CDR3 contains 18 residues. The CDR3 region is CASSKEHVRAGDTGELFF.